Listed below are T cell receptor beta chains from one sample, sequenced in a study of T cell changes during pregnancy in multiple sclerosis. Only in-frame clones appear in the TCRdb table, and some are missing; sequencing was by immunoSEQ multiplex PCR. The sample holds tens of thousands of clones, about 93% seen once. The input for sequencing was peripheral blood, taken in the first trimester of pregnancy. The receptors originated from a female donor with multiple sclerosis, enrolled in a pregnancy study. Both conserved end residues are part of each CDR3. Fields, in order: J gene, V gene, D gene, clone size, CDR3 protein, CDR3 DNA. D genes are given only for firm matches. Some rows have no size entry. The others give once, few or many, or a class for an expanded clone.

TRBJ2-7,TRBV27,TRBD1,-,CASSPGQGIAYEQYF,TGTGCCAGCAGTCCGGGACAGGGGATCGCCTACGAGCAGTACTTC
TRBJ1-5,TRBV6-4,TRBD1,-,CASTRGEVYLFRPQHF,TGTGCCAGCACCAGGGGGGAAGTGTATCTTTTTCGGCCCCAGCATTTT
TRBJ2-2,TRBV7-2,-,-,CASSIGGANTGELFF,TGTGCCAGCAGCATAGGGGGGGCGAACACCGGGGAGCTGTTTTTT
TRBJ2-1,TRBV7-3,TRBD2,-,CASSLNRVLAGVGNEQFF,TGTGCCAGCAGCTTAAATAGAGTACTAGCGGGAGTTGGCAATGAGCAGTTCTTC
TRBJ1-2,TRBV4-2,-,-,CASSQDSGVRPNYGYTF,TGTGCCAGCAGCCAAGATTCCGGGGTACGGCCTAACTATGGCTACACCTTC
TRBJ2-3,TRBV19,TRBD2,-,CASSLLAGGPGVLYF,TGTGCCAGTAGTCTACTAGCGGGGGGGCCGGGTGTACTGTATTTT
TRBJ1-3,TRBV5-1,-,-,CASSLGQFSGNTIYF,TGCGCCAGCAGCTTGGGGCAGTTCTCTGGAAACACCATATATTTT
TRBJ1-4,TRBV9,TRBD1,-,CASSVRDRVNEKLFF,TGTGCCAGCAGCGTCCGGGACAGAGTTAATGAAAAACTGTTTTTT
TRBJ2-5,TRBV7-2,-,-,CASSLQGQETQYF,TGTGCCAGCAGCTTACAGGGACAAGAGACCCAGTACTTC
TRBJ2-3,TRBV5-6,-,-,CASSLAQGRGNTQYF,TGTGCCAGCAGCTTGGCCCAGGGGAGGGGAAATACGCAGTATTTT
TRBJ1-5,TRBV7-2,-,-,CASSMDRGGGYSNQPQHF,TGTGCCAGCAGCATGGACAGAGGGGGGGGGTATAGCAATCAGCCCCAGCATTTT
TRBJ2-7,TRBV7-3,TRBD2,few,CASSLTSSGRGLYEQYF,TGTGCCAGCAGCTTAACTTCGAGCGGGAGAGGTCTCTACGAGCAGTACTTC
TRBJ2-1,TRBV18,TRBD2,-,CASSPITSGGSGNEQFF,TGTGCCAGCTCACCAATCACTAGCGGGGGGTCCGGAAATGAGCAGTTCTTC
TRBJ2-1,TRBV19,-,-,CASSISRGPKTGEQFF,TGTGCCAGTAGTATAAGTAGGGGCCCAAAGACGGGTGAGCAGTTCTTC
TRBJ2-7,TRBV6-1,TRBD2,-,CASSESRPGLAGAYEQYF,TGTGCCAGCAGTGAATCTCGACCGGGACTAGCGGGGGCCTACGAGCAGTACTTC
TRBJ1-5,TRBV27,TRBD1,once,CASSSWTGTGNQPQHF,TGTGCCAGCAGTTCCTGGACAGGGACGGGCAATCAGCCCCAGCATTTT
TRBJ1-4,TRBV15,-,-,CATSRGETGATNEKLFF,TGTGCCACCAGCAGAGGGGAGACAGGAGCAACTAATGAAAAACTGTTTTTT
TRBJ2-2,TRBV9,-,-,CASSDVEGALFF,TGTGCCAGCAGCGACGTGGAGGGTGCGCTGTTTTTT
TRBJ1-5,TRBV30,-,-,CAWSDPRGSNQPQHF,TGTGCCTGGAGTGACCCAAGGGGCAGCAATCAGCCCCAGCATTTT
TRBJ1-4,TRBV25-1,TRBD1,-,CASSEYKDRGREKLFF,TGTGCCAGCAGTGAATATAAGGACAGGGGACGAGAAAAACTGTTTTTT
TRBJ2-5,TRBV2,TRBD2,-,CASQYGRAETQYF,TGTGCCAGCCAATATGGGAGGGCAGAGACCCAGTACTTC
TRBJ2-7,TRBV6-1,-,few,CASETTVSSYEQYF,TGTGCCAGCGAGACTACAGTAAGCTCCTACGAGCAGTACTTC
TRBJ2-7,TRBV2,-,-,CASSTSTVPYEQYF,-
TRBJ2-7,TRBV7-6,TRBD1,-,CASSLKGSGTGGYEQYF,TGTGCCAGCAGCTTAAAAGGGTCCGGGACAGGGGGCTACGAGCAGTACTTC
TRBJ2-1,TRBV6-5,-,-,CASSYTGNEQFF,TGTGCCAGCAGTTACACGGGCAATGAGCAGTTCTTC
TRBJ2-7,TRBV19,-,-,CASSGDRTYEQYF,TGTGCCAGTAGTGGCGACAGGACCTACGAGCAGTACTTC
TRBJ1-4,TRBV7-9,TRBD1,-,CASSFWTGGNEKLFF,TGTGCCAGCAGCTTTTGGACAGGGGGCAACGAAAAACTGTTTTTT
TRBJ2-2,TRBV7-2,TRBD2,-,CASSSPSGGTGELFF,TGTGCCAGCAGCTCTCCTAGCGGGGGGACCGGGGAGCTGTTTTTT
TRBJ1-2,TRBV2,TRBD1,-,CASREDRARGGYTF,TGTGCCAGCAGAGAGGACAGGGCGAGGGGGGGCTACACCTTC
TRBJ1-1,TRBV5-1,-,-,CASSYQGRNTEAFF,TGCGCCAGCAGCTACCAGGGTAGGAACACTGAAGCTTTCTTT
TRBJ2-7,TRBV6-5,-,-,CASRPTATYEQYF,TGTGCCAGCCGGCCTACAGCCACATACGAGCAGTACTTC
TRBJ2-7,TRBV2,-,-,CASSRRQQTSYEQYF,TGTGCCAGCAGCAGAAGACAGCAGACCTCCTACGAGCAGTACTTC
TRBJ2-1,TRBV18,-,-,CASSPPRKTGYNEQFF,TGTGCCAGCTCACCACCACGAAAAACAGGTTACAATGAGCAGTTCTTC
TRBJ2-3,TRBV10-3,TRBD2,-,CAIRGLADTDTQYF,TGTGCCATCAGGGGCCTAGCGGACACAGATACGCAGTATTTT
TRBJ2-7,TRBV28,TRBD2,-,CASSFGGRDYEQYF,TGTGCCAGCAGTTTCGGCGGGAGGGACTACGAGCAGTACTTC
TRBJ2-3,TRBV19,-,-,CASSMIPGADTQYF,TGTGCCAGTAGTATGATACCAGGCGCAGATACGCAGTATTTT